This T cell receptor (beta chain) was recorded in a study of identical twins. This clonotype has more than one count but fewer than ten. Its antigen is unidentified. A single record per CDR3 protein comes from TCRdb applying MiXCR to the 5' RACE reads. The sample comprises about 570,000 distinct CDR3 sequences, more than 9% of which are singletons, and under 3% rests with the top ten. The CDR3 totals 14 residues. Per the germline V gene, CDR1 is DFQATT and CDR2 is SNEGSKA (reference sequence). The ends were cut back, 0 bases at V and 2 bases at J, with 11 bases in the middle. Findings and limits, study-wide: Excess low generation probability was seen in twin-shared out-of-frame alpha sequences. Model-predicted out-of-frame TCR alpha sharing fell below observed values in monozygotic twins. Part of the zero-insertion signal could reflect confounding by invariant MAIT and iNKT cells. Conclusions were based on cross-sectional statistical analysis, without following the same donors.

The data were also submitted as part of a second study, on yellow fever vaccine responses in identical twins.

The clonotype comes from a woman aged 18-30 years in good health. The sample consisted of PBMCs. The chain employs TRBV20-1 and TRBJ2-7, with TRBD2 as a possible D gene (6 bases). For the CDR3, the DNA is TGCAGTGCTAGAGACCAAGCGGGTGCCTACGAGCAGTACTTC. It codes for CSARDQAGAYEQYF.